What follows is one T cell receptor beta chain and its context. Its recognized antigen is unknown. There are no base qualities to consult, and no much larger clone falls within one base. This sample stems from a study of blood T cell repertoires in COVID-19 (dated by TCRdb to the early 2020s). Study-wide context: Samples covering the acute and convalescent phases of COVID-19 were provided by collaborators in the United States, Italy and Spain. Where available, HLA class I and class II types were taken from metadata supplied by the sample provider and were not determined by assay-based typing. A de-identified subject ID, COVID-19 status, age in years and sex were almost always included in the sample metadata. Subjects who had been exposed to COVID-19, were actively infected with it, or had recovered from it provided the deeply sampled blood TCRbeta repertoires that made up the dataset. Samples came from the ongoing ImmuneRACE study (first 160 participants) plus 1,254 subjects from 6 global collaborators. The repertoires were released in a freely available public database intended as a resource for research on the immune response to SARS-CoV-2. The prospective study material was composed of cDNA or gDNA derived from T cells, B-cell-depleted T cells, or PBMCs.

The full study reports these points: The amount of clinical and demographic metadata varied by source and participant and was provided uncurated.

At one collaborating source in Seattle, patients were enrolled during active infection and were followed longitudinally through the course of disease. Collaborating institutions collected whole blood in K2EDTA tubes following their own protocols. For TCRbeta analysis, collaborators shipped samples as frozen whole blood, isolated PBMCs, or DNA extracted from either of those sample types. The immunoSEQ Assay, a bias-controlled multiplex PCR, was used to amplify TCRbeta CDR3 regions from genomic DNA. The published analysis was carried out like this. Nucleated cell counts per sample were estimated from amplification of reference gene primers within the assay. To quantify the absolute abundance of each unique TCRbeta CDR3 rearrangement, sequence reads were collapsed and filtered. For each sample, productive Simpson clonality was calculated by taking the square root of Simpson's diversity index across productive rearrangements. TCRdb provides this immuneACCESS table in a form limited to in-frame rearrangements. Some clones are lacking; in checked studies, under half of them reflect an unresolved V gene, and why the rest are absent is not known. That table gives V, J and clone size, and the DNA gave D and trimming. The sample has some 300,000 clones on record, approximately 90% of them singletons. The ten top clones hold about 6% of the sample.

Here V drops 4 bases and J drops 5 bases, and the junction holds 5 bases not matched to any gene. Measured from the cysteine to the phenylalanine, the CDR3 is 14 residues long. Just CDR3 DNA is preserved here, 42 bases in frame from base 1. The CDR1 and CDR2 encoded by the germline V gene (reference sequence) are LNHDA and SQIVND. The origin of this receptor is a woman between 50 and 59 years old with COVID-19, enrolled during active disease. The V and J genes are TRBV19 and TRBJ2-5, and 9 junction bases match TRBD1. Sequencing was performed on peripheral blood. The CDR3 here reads CASSSLQGAETQYF. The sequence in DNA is TGTGCCAGTAGTAGTTTACAGGGGGCTGAGACCCAGTACTTC.